The entry that follows covers one T cell receptor (beta chain) sequence. No antigen is known for it. This entry belongs to a study of shared clonotypes between healthy human individuals. Germline CDR1 reads GTSNPN; CDR2 reads SVGIG (reference sequence). The J segment lost 6 bases and the V segment lost 2 bases, leaving 4 bases of the junction unmatched. The CDR3 runs to 13 residues. Findings of the study overall: Memory subsets generally showed smaller estimated richness than naive subsets did.

Researchers ran the assay at a deep level. Clones were read by immunoSEQ multiplex PCR, and TCRdb kept only the in-frame ones, dropping some. The sample carries 2 million to 2.5 million clones, 80% to 95% recorded once. Sample: naive CD4+ T cells from PBMCs. Regarding subset: CD45RA+ positively selected. This TCR was sampled from a man in his late teens or twenties in good health. Some clones in this sample may be carry-over from other donors' samples. V gene TRBV30 combines with J gene TRBJ2-3, with TRBD1 matching 8 bases. CDR3 sequence reads: CAWSRQGADTQYF. The CDR3 DNA sequence: TGTGCCTGGAGTCGGCAGGGGGCGGATACGCAGTATTTT.